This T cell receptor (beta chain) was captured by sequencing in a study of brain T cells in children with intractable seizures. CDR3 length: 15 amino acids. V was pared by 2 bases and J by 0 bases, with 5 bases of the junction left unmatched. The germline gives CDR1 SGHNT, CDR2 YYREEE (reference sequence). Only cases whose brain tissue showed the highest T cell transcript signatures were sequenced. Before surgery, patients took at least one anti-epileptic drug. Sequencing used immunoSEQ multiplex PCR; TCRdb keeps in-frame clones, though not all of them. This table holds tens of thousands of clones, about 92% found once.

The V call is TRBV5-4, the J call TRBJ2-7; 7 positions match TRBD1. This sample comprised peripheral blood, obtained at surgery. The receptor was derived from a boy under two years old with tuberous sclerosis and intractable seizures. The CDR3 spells CASSLPDRSSYEQYF. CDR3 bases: TGTGCCAGCAGCTTACCGGACAGGAGCTCCTACGAGCAGTACTTC. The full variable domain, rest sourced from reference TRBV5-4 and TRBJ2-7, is ETGVTQSPTHLIKTRGQQVTLRCSSQSGHNTVSWYQQALGQGPQFIFQYYREEENGRGNFPPRFSGLQFPNYSSELNVNALELDDSALYLCASSLPDRSSYEQYFGPGTRLTVT.